The text below deals with one TCR beta chain. These data originate in a study of blood T cell repertoires in COVID-19. On the study more broadly: The United States, Italy and Spain supplied acute and convalescent COVID-19 samples. T cells, B-cell-depleted T cells, or PBMCs provided the cDNA or gDNA that served as material.

The germline CDR1 and CDR2 sequences are SNHLY and FYNNEI. There are 15 residues in the CDR3. Trimming left V 6 bases short and J 0 bases short, with 13 bases between. Authors' data handling: It was from reference gene primer amplification that nucleated cell counts were estimated. TCRdb's table, derived via immunoSEQ multiplex PCR, lists solely in-frame clones and lacks some. From that table come the V and J calls and clone size; the DNA was used to work out D and trimming. The table has tens of thousands of clones, 88% seen once. The clonotype comes from a human donor in a cohort sampled during active COVID-19. V and J are TRBV2 and TRBJ2-3; possibly TRBD2 for D (6 bases). Sequenced: peripheral blood. The CDR3 reads CASRRSGLSTDTQYF. The CDR3, as DNA: TGTGCCAGCAGACGTAGCGGATTAAGCACAGATACGCAGTATTTT.